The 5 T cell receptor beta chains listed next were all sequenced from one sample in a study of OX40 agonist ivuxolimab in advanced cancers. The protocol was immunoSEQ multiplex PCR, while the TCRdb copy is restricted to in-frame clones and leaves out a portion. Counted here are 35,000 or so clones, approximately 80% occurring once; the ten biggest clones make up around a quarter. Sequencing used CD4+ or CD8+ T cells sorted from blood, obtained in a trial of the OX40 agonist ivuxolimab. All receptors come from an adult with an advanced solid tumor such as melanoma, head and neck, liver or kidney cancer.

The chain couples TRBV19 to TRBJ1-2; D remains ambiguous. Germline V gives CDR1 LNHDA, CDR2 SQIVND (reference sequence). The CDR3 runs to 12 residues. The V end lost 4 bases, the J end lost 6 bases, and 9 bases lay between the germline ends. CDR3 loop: CASSRREDGYTF. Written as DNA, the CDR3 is TGTGCCAGTAGTAGGAGGGAGGATGGCTACACCTTC.

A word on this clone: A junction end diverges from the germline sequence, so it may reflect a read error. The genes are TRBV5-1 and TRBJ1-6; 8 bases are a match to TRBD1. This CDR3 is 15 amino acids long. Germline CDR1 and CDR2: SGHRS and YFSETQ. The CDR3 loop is CASISYGTGESPLHF. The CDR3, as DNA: TGTGCCAGCATTTCCTACGGGACAGGAGAGTCACCCCTCCACTTT.

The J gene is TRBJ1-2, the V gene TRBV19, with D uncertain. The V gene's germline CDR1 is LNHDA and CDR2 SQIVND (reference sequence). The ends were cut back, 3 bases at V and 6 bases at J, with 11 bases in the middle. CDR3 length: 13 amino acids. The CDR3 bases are TGTGCCAGTAGTATCCGAACAGAGAATGGCTACACCTTC. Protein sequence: CASSIRTENGYTF. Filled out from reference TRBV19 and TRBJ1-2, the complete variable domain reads DGGITQSPKYLFRKEGQNVTLSCEQNLNHDAMYWYRQDPGQGLRLIYYSQIVNDFQKGDIAEGYSVSREKKESFPLTVTSAQKNPTAFYLCASSIRTENGYTFGSGTRLTVV.

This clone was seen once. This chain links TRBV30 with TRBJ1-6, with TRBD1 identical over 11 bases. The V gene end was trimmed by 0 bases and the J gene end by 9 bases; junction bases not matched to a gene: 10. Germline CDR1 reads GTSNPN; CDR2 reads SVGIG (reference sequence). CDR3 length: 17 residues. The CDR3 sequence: CAWSVNRTGGFRSPLHF. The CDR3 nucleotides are TGTGCCTGGAGTGTAAACCGGACAGGGGGCTTTCGTTCACCCCTCCACTTT.

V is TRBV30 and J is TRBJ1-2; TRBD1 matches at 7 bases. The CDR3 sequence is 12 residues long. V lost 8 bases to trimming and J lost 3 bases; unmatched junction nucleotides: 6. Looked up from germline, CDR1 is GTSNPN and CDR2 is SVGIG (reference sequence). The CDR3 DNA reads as TGTGCCGGCAGGGGGGCGGACTATGGCTACACCTTC. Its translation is CAGRGADYGYTF.